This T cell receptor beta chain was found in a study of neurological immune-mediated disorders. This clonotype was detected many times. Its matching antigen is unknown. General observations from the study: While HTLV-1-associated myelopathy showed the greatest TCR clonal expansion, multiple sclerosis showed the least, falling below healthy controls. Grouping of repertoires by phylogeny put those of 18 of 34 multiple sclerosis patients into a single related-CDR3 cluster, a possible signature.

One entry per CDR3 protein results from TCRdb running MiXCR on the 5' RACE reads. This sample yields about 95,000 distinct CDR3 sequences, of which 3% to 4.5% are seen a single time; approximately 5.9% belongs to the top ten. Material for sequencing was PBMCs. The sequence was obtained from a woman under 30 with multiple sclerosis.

This chain's CDR3 is CASSQESVGAGGPADTQYF. CDR3 bases: TGCGCCAGCAGCCAAGAAAGCGTGGGAGCGGGAGGGCCCGCAGATACGCAGTATTTT. This chain connects TRBV4-3 to TRBJ2-3; 10 bases align to TRBD2. The CDR3 totals 19 residues. The germline V gene encodes CDR1 LGHNA and CDR2 YSLEER. Trimming at V came to 0 bases and at J to 4 bases, leaving 13 bases not matched to a gene.